The 4 T cell receptor beta chains below all came from one sample that was sequenced in a study of siplizumab effects on memory and regulatory T cells. Here immunoSEQ multiplex PCR was the method, and the copy in TCRdb shows in-frame clones only, minus some. The table lists under 150,000 clones, approximately 94% of them singletons. The sample was non-Treg CD4+ T cells sorted from blood. All receptors derive from a human donor in good health.

V usage is TRBV5-1 and J usage is TRBJ1-2, with 9 bases fitting TRBD1. J lost 6 bases, V lost 3 bases, and 3 bases had no gene match. The CDR3 covers 13 residues. Per the germline V gene, CDR1 is SGHRS and CDR2 is YFSETQ. The chain's CDR3 is CASSYTGGDGYTF. The CDR3 DNA sequence: TGCGCCAGCAGCTACACAGGGGGCGATGGCTACACCTTC.

The chain is built from TRBV10-3 and TRBJ2-1, with D maybe TRBD2 (5 bases). Trimming removed 3 bases at V and 9 bases at J, with 12 bases between. Germline-derived CDR1 and CDR2 are ENHRY and SYGVKD. The CDR3 totals 13 residues. This chain's CDR3 is CAISDFPRGEQFF. DNA of the CDR3: TGTGCCATCAGTGACTTCCCCCGGGGTGAGCAGTTCTTC.

The rearrangement uses TRBV6-5 and TRBJ1-1; D unclear. V lost 1 base, J lost 4 bases, and 16 bases lay in between. CDR3 size: 16 residues. CDR1 is MNHEY and CDR2 is SVGAGI in the germline V gene. CDR3: CASSYFTGPLGTEAFF. CDR3 nucleotide sequence: TGTGCCAGCAGTTACTTTACCGGGCCCCTGGGCACTGAAGCTTTCTTT.

The V and J genes are TRBV7-3 and TRBJ2-7; maybe TRBD2 (6 bases). V dropped 1 base and J dropped 4 bases, with 11 bases sitting between them. There are 14 residues in the CDR3. CDR1 and CDR2 (germline): SGHTA, FQGTGA. The CDR3 bases are TGTGCCAGCAGCTTAAATCGGGAGTCTTACGAGCAGTACTTC. Translated: CASSLNRESYEQYF.